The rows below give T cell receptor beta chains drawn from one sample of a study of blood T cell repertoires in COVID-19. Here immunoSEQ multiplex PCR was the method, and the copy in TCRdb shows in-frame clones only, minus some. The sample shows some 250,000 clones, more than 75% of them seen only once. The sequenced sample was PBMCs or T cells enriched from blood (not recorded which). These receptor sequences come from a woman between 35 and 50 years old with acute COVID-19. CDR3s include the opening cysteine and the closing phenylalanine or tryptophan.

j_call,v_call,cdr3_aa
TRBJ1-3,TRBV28,CASSLGWTGVSGNTIYF
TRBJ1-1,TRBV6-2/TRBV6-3,CASSPGTGGAEAFF
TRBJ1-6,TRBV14,CASSPRGWVPLHF
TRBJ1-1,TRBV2,CATLGSFTMNTEAFF
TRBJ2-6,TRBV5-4,CASTGGGGPGANVLTF
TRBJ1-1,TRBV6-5,CASSFRTGTGYTEAFF
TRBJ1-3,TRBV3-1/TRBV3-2,CASSQRTISGNTIYF
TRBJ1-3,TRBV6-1,CASSEPDLMTIYF
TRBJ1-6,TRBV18,CASSPRTGSNSPLHF
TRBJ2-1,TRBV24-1,CATSVPGGGNSYNEQFF
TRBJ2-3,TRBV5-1,CASSSWLAGTDTQYF
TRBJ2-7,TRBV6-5,CASSRAGEQYF
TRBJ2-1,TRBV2,CASSELREGDNEQFF
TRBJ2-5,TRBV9,CASSVEPGGETQYF
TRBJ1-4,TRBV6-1,CASSERWSSGEKLFF
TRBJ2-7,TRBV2,CASRGGHYEQYF
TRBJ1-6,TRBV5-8,CASSSGQGLNSPLHF
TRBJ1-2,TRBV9,CASSTGVEDYGYTF
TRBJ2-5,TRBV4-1,CASSQSRDSGETQYF
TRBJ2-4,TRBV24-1,CATDTTGGDAKNIQYF
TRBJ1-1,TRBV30,CAWSVGAGGTEAFF
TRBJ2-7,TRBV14,CASSHRQGSAYEQYF
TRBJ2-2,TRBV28,CASSGDSPIGELFF
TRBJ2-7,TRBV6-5,CASSYASGQAYEQYF
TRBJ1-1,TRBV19,CASSSHDRNTEAFF
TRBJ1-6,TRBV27,CASSLGGGENSPLHF
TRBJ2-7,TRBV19,CASSIIAGRGEQYF
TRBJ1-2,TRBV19,CASSIPRYGYTF
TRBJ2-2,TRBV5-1,CASSPGGLAGGTGELFF
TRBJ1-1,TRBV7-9,CASSFPAGVGTEAFF
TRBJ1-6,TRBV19,CAISTGGYGSPLHF
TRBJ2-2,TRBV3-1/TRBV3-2,CASKGDGTGELFF
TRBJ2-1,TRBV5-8,CASSRADREQFF
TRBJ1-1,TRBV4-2,CASSSGGTGRTEAFF
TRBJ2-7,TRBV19,CASSLSGTGGYEQYF
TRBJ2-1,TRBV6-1,CASSERTSPYNEQFF
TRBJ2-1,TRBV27,CASSSLAGGRDEQFF
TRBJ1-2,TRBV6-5,CASSKGVEYGYTF
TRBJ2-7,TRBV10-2,CASSLKREGTYEQYF
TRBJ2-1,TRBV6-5,CASTRNNEQFF
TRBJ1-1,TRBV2,CASSARRTEAFF